This is a list of T cell receptor beta chains from one sample in a study of beta chain features in type 1 diabetes. Sequencing was performed with immunoSEQ multiplex PCR; in TCRdb, only in-frame clones are kept and a portion is missing. Among under 800,000 clones listed, roughly a sixth were seen once. The specimen sequenced was naive CD4+ T cells from blood. These receptors were taken from a man aged 18 to 30 in good health. Both conserved end residues are part of each CDR3.

CDR3 protein	V gene	J gene
CASSVGGRDTDTQYF	TRBV9	TRBJ2-3
CASSLAYTGNTIYF	TRBV5-1	TRBJ1-3
CASSLVAFQETQYF	TRBV7-2	TRBJ2-5
CASSEIAGGLGELFF	TRBV10-2	TRBJ2-2
CAISGLNTEAFF	TRBV10-3	TRBJ1-1
CSVEGGTGLGFNTEAFF	TRBV29-1	TRBJ1-1
CASSLKGSQYF	TRBV7-9	TRBJ2-5
CASSLARVEGTDTQYF	TRBV7-9	TRBJ2-3
CSVATGTGNQPQHF	TRBV29-1	TRBJ1-5
CSVSRTGRGSEQYF	TRBV29-1	TRBJ2-7
CASSALALINEQFF	TRBV2	TRBJ2-1
CASSQEGQARYEQYF	TRBV4-3	TRBJ2-7
CSPLGQGGEKLFF	TRBV29-1	TRBJ1-4
CASSEVSLQGHEQYF	TRBV5-4	TRBJ2-7